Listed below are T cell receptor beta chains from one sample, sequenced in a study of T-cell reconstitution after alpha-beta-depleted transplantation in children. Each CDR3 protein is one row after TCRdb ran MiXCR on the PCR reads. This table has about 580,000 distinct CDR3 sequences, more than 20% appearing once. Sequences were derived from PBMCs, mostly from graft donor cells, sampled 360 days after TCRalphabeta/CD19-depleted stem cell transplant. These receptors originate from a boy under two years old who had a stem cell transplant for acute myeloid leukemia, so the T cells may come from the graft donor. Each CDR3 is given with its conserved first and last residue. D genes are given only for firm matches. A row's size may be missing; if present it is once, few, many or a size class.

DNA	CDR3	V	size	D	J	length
TGCGCCAGCAGCTTGGCCAGCGGGGGGAACGGGAACATTCAGTACTTC	CASSLASGGNGNIQYF	TRBV5-1	.	TRBD2	TRBJ2-4	16
TGTGCCAGCAGCCCCCAAACTAGGATTAATGGGTTCTTC	CASSPQTRINGFF	TRBV28	.	.	TRBJ2-1	13
TGTGCCAGCACCCCCGGAAGCGTGAATGAAAAACTGTTTTTT	CASTPGSVNEKLFF	TRBV7-8	few	.	TRBJ1-4	14
TGTGCCAGCTGGGGGGCAGGGGGCAACTATGGCTACACCTTC	CASWGAGGNYGYTF	TRBV28	.	TRBD1	TRBJ1-2	14
TGTGCCAGCTCGCCCTGGCTCGACGGGGCCACGGGGAATGAGCAGTTCTTC	CASSPWLDGATGNEQFF	TRBV18	few	.	TRBJ2-1	17
TGTGCCAGCAGCACGACGGCGAACACTGAAGCTTTCTTT	CASSTTANTEAFF	TRBV2	many	.	TRBJ1-1	13
TGCAGTGCTAGAGATCAGGGGGCGCATAATTCACCCCTCCACTTT	CSARDQGAHNSPLHF	TRBV20-1	many	TRBD1	TRBJ1-6	15
TGTGCCAGCAGCCGACGTGGTGGGCGGACTGAAGCTTTCTTT	CASSRRGGRTEAFF	TRBV9	.	.	TRBJ1-1	14
TGTGCCAGCAGCCAAAGAAGCGGGGGGCCAGGGGAGACCCAGTACTTC	CASSQRSGGPGETQYF	TRBV3-1	.	TRBD2	TRBJ2-5	16
TGTGCCAGCAGTTTTTTTGTTAGGACAGATCAGCCCCAGCATTTT	CASSFFVRTDQPQHF	TRBV28	many	.	TRBJ1-5	15
TGTGCCAGCAGCAAAGGGCACCAGACAGGGGCTAGAAATGAGCAGTTCTTC	CASSKGHQTGARNEQFF	TRBV21-1	few	.	TRBJ2-1	17
TGCGCCAGCAGCTTAAGTCTCGCCGGGACAGATACGCAGTATTTT	CASSLSLAGTDTQYF	TRBV5-1	many	.	TRBJ2-3	15
TGCGCCAGCAGCCAAGGACTAGCGGGGGGTGGATACATTCAGTACTTC	CASSQGLAGGGYIQYF	TRBV4-3	.	TRBD2	TRBJ2-4	16
TGTGCCAGCAGTTACTCGCCTAGCGGGGGGAACAATGAGCAGTTCTTC	CASSYSPSGGNNEQFF	TRBV6-5	many	TRBD2	TRBJ2-1	16